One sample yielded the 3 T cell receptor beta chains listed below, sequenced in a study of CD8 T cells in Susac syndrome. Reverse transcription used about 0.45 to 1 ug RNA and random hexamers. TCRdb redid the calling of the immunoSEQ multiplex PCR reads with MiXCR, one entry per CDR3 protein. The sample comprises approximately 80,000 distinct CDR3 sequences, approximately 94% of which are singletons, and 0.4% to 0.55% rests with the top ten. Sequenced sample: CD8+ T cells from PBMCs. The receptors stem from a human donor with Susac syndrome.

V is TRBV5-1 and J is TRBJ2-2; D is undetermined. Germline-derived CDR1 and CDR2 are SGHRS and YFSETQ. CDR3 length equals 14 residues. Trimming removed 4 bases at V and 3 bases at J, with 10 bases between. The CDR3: CASSPLPDTGELFF. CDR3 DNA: TGCGCCAGCAGCCCACTACCTGACACCGGGGAGCTGTTTTTT.

The CDR3 DNA follows: TGCGCCAGCAGCCAAGATTTAGGGGCGGCCACTGAAGCTTTCTTT. Translated, it gives CASSQDLGAATEAFF. The rearrangement joins TRBV4-1 to TRBJ1-1; D may be TRBD1 (5 bases). The CDR3 spans 15 residues. The V end lost 0 bases, the J end lost 4 bases, and 12 bases lay between the germline ends. Germline CDR1 MGHRA, CDR2 YSYEKL.

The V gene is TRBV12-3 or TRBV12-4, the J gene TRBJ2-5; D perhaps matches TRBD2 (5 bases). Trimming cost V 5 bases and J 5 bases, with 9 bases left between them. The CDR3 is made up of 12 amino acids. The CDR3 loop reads CASSTSLETQYF. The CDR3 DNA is TGTGCCAGCAGTACTAGTCTGGAGACCCAGTACTTC.